A selection of T cell receptor beta chains follows, all from one sample in a study of T cell responses to AZD1222 COVID-19 vaccine. Assay: immunoSEQ multiplex PCR; the TCRdb copy retains only in-frame clones and omits some. The sample lists roughly 120,000 clones, approximately 90% occurring once. The sequenced sample was peripheral blood, obtained 28 days after the second AZD1222 dose. These receptors all stem from an adult who received the AZD1222 COVID-19 vaccine. Both conserved end residues are part of each CDR3. The D gene is left open where the match is weak. The listing skips clone size in some rows; elsewhere it reads once, few, many or a size class.

D | J | size | V | DNA | CDR3
- | TRBJ1-1 | - | TRBV7-9 | TGTGCCAGCAGCTTTATACTGGACACTGAAGCTTTCTTT | CASSFILDTEAFF
- | TRBJ2-7 | - | TRBV2 | TGTGCCAGTCTTACAGGGTACGAGCAGTACTTC | CASLTGYEQYF
- | TRBJ2-7 | - | TRBV9 | TGTGCCAGCAGCGTAGATTCATGGCCTAGCCCCTACGAGCAGTACTTC | CASSVDSWPSPYEQYF
TRBD2 | TRBJ2-3 | - | TRBV6-6 | TGTGCCAGCAGCACTAGCGGGAGGGCCTACGGAGATACGCAGTATTTT | CASSTSGRAYGDTQYF
- | TRBJ1-4 | - | TRBV6-2/TRBV6-3 | TGTGCCAGCAGTTACTCGCTGGACAAGAGTGAAAAACTGTTTTTT | CASSYSLDKSEKLFF
TRBD1 | TRBJ2-5 | - | TRBV25-1 | TGTGCCAGCCCCGGGTATAGCAGGGGGAACCAAGAGACCCAGTACTTC | CASPGYSRGNQETQYF
- | TRBJ1-1 | - | TRBV30 | TGTGCCTGGACCATAGGGCTCACTGAAGCTTTCTTT | CAWTIGLTEAFF
- | TRBJ1-1 | once | TRBV7-9 | TGTGCCAGCAGCTTAGGGGGGACCGCTGAAGCTTTCTTT | CASSLGGTAEAFF
TRBD1 | TRBJ1-1 | few | TRBV14 | TGTGCCAGCAGCCCTATCCTGGACAGGTGGAACACTGAAGCTTTCTTT | CASSPILDRWNTEAFF
TRBD1 | TRBJ1-6 | - | TRBV2 | TGTGCCAGCAGTGAGCGGGACAGGGTTAATTCACCCCTCCACTTT | CASSERDRVNSPLHF
TRBD1 | TRBJ1-1 | few | TRBV6-4 | TGTGCCAGCAGTGACGGGACAGAGAACACTGAAGCTTTCTTT | CASSDGTENTEAFF
TRBD2 | TRBJ2-2 | - | TRBV19 | TGTGCCAGTAGTAACACCCGGGAGGTCGGGGAGCTGTTTTTT | CASSNTREVGELFF
- | TRBJ2-2 | - | TRBV30 | TGTGCCTGGAGCCCCAAGAGGGGGGCCCTCACCGGGGAGCTGTTTTTT | CAWSPKRGALTGELFF
- | TRBJ2-7 | - | TRBV18 | TGTGCCAGCTCCCCGAATTTAATACCCACCCACGAGCAGTACTTC | CASSPNLIPTHEQYF